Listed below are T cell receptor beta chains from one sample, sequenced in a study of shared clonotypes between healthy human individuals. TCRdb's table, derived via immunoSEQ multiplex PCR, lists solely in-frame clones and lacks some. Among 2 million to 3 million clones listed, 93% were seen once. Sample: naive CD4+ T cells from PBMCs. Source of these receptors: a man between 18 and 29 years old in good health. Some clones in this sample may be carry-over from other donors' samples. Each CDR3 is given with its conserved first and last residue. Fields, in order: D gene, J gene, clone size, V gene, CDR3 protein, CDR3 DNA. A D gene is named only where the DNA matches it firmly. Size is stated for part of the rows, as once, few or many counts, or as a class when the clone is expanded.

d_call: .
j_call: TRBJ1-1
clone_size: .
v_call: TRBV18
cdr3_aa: CASSRSRVGTEAFF
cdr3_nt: TGTGCCAGCTCACGCTCGAGGGTTGGCACTGAAGCTTTCTTT

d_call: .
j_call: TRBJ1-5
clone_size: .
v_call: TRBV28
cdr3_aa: CASTTPRGRAAQPQHF
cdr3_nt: TGTGCCAGCACCACCCCGAGGGGCAGGGCGGCACAGCCCCAGCATTTT

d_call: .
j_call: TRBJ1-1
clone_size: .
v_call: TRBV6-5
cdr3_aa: CASSPAGVNQEAFF
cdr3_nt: TGTGCCAGCAGCCCTGCTGGGGTCAACCAGGAAGCTTTCTTT

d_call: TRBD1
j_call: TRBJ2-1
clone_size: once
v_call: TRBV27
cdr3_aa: CASSRQGPEQFF
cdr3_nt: TGTGCCAGCAGCCGACAGGGACCTGAGCAGTTCTTC

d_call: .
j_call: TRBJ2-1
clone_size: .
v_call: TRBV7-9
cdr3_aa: CASSLRGGSYNEQFF
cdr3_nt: TGTGCCAGCAGCCTCCGGGGTGGTTCTTACAATGAGCAGTTCTTC

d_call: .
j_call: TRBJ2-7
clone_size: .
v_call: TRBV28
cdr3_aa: CASARGVTYEQYF
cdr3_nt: TGTGCCAGCGCCCGAGGGGTGACCTACGAGCAGTACTTC

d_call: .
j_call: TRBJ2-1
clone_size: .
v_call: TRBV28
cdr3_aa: CASSSSGPYNEQFF
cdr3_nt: TGTGCCAGCAGTTCCTCTGGGCCGTACAATGAGCAGTTCTTC

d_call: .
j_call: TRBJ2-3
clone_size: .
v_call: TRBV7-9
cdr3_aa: CASSLAWSGEADTQYF
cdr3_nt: TGTGCCAGCAGCTTAGCGTGGTCGGGGGAGGCAGATACGCAGTATTTT

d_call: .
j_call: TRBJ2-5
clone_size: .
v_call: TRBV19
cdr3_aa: CASSTGQQETQYF
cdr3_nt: TGTGCCAGTAGCACGGGTCAACAAGAGACCCAGTACTTC

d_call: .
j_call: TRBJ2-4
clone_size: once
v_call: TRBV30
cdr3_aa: CAWGLWKNIQYF
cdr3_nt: TGTGCCTGGGGCCTATGGAAAAACATTCAGTACTTC

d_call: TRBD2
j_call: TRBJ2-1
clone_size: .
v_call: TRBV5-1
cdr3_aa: CASSAASGKSYNEQFF
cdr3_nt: TGCGCCAGCAGCGCCGCTAGCGGGAAATCCTACAATGAGCAGTTCTTC

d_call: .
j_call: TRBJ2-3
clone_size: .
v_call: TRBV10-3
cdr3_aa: CAISESMGPQYF
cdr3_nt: TGTGCCATCAGTGAGTCGATGGGCCCGCAGTATTTT

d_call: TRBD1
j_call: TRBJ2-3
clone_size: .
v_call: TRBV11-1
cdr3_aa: CASSDYEGGKEYF
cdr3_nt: TGTGCCAGCAGCGATTACGAAGGGGGCAAAGAGTATTTT

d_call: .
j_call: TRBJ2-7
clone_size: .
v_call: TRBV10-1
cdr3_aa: CASNHTGPYEQYF
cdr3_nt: TGCGCCAGCAACCACACGGGCCCCTACGAGCAGTACTTC

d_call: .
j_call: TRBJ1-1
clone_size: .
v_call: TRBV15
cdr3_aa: CATSSEPGPTTEAFF
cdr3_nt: TGTGCCACCAGCAGTGAACCGGGACCCACAACAGAAGCTTTCTTT

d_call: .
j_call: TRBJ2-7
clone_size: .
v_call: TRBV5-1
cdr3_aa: CASSQATATYEQYF
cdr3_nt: TGCGCCAGCAGCCAAGCGACAGCCACCTACGAGCAGTACTTC

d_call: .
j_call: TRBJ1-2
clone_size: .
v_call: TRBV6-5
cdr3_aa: CASTDRLNYGYTF
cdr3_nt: TGTGCCAGCACAGACAGGCTCAACTATGGCTACACCTTC

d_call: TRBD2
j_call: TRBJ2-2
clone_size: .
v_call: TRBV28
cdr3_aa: CAASGRGTGELFF
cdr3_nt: TGTGCCGCCAGCGGGAGGGGCACCGGGGAGCTGTTTTTT

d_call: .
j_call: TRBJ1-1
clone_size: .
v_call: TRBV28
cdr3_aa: CASSSRTEAFF
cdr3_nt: TGTGCCAGCAGTTCCCGCACTGAAGCTTTCTTT

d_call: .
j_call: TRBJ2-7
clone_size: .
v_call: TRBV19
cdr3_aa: CASSINRLGSYEQYF
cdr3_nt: TGTGCCAGTAGTATAAATCGGCTAGGCTCCTACGAGCAGTACTTC

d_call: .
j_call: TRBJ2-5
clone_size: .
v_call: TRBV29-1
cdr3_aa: CSVDRRGVQETQYF
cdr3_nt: TGCAGCGTTGATCGCAGGGGAGTCCAAGAGACCCAGTACTTC

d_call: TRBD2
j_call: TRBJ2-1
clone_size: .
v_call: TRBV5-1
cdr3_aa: CASSKGLAGGWDNEQFF
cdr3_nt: TGCGCCAGCAGCAAGGGACTAGCGGGAGGTTGGGACAATGAGCAGTTCTTC

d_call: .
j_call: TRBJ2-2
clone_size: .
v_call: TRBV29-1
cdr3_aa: CSGGSGARTGELFF
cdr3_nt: TGCAGCGGAGGCTCCGGGGCGCGGACCGGGGAGCTGTTTTTT

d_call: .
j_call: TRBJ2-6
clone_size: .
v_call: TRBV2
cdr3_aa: CASGKMSGANVLTF
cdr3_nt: TGTGCCAGCGGTAAAATGTCTGGGGCCAACGTCCTGACTTTC

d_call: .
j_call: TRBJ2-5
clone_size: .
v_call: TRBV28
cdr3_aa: CASSLNSRPQYF
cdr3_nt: TGTGCCAGCAGTCTTAACTCCCGCCCCCAGTACTTC

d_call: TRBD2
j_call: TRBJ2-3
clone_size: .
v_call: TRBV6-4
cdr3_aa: CASSDSGSSTDTQYF
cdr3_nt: TGTGCCAGCAGTGACAGCGGGAGTAGTACAGATACGCAGTATTTT

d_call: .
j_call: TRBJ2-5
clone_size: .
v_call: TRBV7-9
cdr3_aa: CASSLVVAGKGTQYF
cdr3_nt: TGTGCCAGCAGCTTAGTGGTCGCGGGTAAGGGGACCCAGTACTTC

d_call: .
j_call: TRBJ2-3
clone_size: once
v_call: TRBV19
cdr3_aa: CASSIGGPSTDTQYF
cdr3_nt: TGTGCCAGTAGTATAGGCGGTCCTAGCACAGATACGCAGTATTTT

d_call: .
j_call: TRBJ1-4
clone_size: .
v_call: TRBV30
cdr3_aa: CAWSAPGAFNEKLFF
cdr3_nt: TGTGCCTGGAGTGCTCCCGGGGCCTTCAATGAAAAACTGTTTTTT

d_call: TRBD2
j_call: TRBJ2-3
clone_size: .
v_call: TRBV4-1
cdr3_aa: CASSQERTSGSTDTQYF
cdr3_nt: TGCGCCAGCAGCCAAGAAAGGACTAGCGGGAGCACAGATACGCAGTATTTT

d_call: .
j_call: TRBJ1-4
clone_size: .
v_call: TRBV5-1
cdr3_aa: CASSLGQVPTNEKLFF
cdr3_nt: TGCGCCAGCAGCCTAGGACAAGTTCCGACTAATGAAAAACTGTTTTTT

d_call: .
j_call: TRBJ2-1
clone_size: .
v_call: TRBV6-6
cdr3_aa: CASSSWGDEQFF
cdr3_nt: TGTGCCAGCAGCTCGTGGGGCGATGAGCAGTTCTTC

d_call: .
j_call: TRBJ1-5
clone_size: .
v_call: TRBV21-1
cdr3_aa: CASSNVRTYSNQPQHF
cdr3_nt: TGTGCCAGCAGCAATGTCCGAACCTATAGCAATCAGCCCCAGCATTTT

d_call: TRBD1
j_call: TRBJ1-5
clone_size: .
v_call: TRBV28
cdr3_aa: CASFGTGLSNQPQHF
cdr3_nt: TGTGCCAGCTTCGGGACAGGCTTAAGCAATCAGCCCCAGCATTTT

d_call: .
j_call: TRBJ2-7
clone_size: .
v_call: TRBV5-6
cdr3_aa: CASSPRLVSEQYF
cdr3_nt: TGTGCCAGCAGCCCCCGACTAGTTTCCGAGCAGTACTTC

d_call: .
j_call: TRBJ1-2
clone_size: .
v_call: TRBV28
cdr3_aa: CASRAYDFNYGYTF
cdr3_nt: TGTGCCAGCAGGGCTTACGACTTTAATTATGGCTACACCTTC

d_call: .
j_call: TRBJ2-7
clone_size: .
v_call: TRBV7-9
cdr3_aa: CASSLAFGSSYEQYF
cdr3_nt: TGTGCCAGCAGCTTAGCGTTCGGGAGCTCCTACGAGCAGTACTTC

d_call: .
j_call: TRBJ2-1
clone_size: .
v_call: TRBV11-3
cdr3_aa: CASSRDGGNEQFF
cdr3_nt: TGTGCCAGCAGCAGAGATGGGGGCAATGAGCAGTTCTTC

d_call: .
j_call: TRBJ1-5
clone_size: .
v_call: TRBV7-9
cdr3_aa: CASSPPNQPQHF
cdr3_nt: TGTGCCAGCAGCCCGCCGAATCAGCCCCAGCATTTT

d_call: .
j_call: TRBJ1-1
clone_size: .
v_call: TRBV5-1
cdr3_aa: CASSQPGRRTRTEAFF
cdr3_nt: TGCGCCAGCAGCCAGCCCGGGAGGCGGACGAGAACTGAAGCTTTCTTT

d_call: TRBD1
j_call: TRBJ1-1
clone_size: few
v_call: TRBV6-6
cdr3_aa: CASKGQGTGNTEAFF
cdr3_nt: TGTGCCAGCAAGGGACAGGGGACAGGGAACACTGAAGCTTTCTTT

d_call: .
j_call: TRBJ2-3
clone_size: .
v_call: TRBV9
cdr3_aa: CASSPLGDTQYF
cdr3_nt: TGTGCCAGCAGCCCCTTGGGAGATACGCAGTATTTT

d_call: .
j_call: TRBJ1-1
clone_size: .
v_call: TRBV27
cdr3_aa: CASSFYFSEAFF
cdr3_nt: TGTGCCAGCAGTTTTTATTTCTCTGAAGCTTTCTTT

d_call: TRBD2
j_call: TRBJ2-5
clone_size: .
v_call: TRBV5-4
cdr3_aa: CASSPGGGRETQYF
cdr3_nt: TGTGCCAGCAGCCCGGGGGGAGGGAGGGAGACCCAGTACTTC

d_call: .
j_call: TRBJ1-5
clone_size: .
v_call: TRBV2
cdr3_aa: CASSPAPRTPQHF
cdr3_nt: TGTGCCAGCAGCCCCGCCCCCCGCACGCCCCAGCATTTT

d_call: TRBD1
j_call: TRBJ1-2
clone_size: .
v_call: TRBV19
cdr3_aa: CASSRQGYGYTF
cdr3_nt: TGTGCCAGTAGCCGACAGGGGTATGGCTACACCTTC

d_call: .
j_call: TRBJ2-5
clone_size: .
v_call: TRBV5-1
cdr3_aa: CASSLFSPRLETQYF
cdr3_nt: TGCGCCAGCAGCTTGTTTTCACCAAGGTTAGAGACCCAGTACTTC

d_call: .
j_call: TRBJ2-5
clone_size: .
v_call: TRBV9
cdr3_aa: CASSVAPSYQETQYF
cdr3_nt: TGTGCCAGCAGCGTAGCCCCTAGCTACCAAGAGACCCAGTACTTC